This T cell receptor (beta chain) was captured by sequencing in a study of Ad26.COV2.S vaccination and SARS-CoV-2 variants. Treatment: around 19 received Ad26.COV2.S at low or high dose, single or two shots; about five received placebo; per-sample allocation not given. Sampling was done on day 63 after the first vaccine or placebo injection. Ad26 vector vaccine expressed Wuhan-strain SARS-CoV-2 spike. The V gene's germline CDR1 is KGHSH and CDR2 LQKENI. Trimming removed 4 bases from V and 8 bases from J; junction bases left unmatched: 5. CDR3 length equals 13 residues. TCRdb's table, derived via immunoSEQ multiplex PCR, lists solely in-frame clones and lacks some. The table records 300,000 to 350,000 clones, 75% to 90% of them present only once.

This material consisted of peripheral blood, taken in a trial of Ad26.COV2.S vaccine versus placebo. This TCR derives from a person between 18 and 60 years old who received the Ad26.COV2.S COVID-19 vaccine or a placebo. This rearrangement joins TRBV18 to TRBJ1-2, with 9 positions matching TRBD1. Here the CDR3 reads CASSQGTGYGYTF. The CDR3 nucleotides are TGTGCCAGCTCACAAGGGACAGGGTACGGCTACACCTTC.